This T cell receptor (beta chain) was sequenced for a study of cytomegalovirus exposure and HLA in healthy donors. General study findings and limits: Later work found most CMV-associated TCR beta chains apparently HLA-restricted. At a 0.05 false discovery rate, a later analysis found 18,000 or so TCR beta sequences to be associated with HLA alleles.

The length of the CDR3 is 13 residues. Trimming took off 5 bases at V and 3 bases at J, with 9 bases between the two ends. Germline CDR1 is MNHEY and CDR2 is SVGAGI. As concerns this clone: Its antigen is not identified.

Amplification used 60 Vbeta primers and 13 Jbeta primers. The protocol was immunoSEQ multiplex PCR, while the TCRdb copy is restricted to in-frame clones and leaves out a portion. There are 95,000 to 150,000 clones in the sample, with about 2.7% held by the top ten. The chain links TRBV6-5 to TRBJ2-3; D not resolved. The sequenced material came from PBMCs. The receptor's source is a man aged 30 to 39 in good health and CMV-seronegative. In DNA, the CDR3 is TGTGCCAGCAGTGAGTTGCGGACAGATACGCAGTATTTT. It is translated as CASSELRTDTQYF.